This T cell receptor (delta chain) stems from a study of gamma-delta T cells after stem cell transplantation. TCRdb used CATT to re-call clones from the RT-PCR reads. The repertoire holds about 5,400 delta-chain clones, with approximately 10% as singletons. The receptor's source is a human donor. It is not recorded whose cells these are; they may come from a transplant donor. Material for sequencing was gamma-delta T cells.

The chain's CDR3 is CACDSLGDTPSSSWDTRQMFF. The CDR3 DNA reads TGTGCCTGTGACTCTCTGGGGGATACGCCCTCAAGCTCCTGGGACACCCGACAGATGTTTTTC. The chain couples TRDV2 to TRDJ3; 12 bases match TRDD3. CDR3 size: 21 residues. Per the germline V gene, CDR1 is GEAIGNYY and CDR2 is EKD. Trimming cost V 3 bases and J 0 bases; bases outside gene matches: 11.